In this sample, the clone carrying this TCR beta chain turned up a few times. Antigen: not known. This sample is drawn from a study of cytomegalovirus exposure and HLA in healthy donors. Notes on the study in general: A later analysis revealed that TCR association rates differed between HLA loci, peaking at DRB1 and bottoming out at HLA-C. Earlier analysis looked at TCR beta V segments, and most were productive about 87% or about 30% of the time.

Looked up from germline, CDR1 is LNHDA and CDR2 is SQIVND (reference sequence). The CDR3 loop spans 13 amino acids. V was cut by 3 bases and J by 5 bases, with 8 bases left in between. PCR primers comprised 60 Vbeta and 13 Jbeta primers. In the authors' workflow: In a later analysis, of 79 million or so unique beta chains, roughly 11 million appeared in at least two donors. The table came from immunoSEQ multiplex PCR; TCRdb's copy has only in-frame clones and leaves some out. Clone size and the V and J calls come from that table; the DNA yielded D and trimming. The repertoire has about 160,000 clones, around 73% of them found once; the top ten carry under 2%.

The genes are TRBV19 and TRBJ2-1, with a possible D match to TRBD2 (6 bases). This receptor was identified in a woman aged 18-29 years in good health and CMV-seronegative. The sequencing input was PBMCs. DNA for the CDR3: TGTGCCAGTAGTATGCTAGCGAACAATGAGCAGTTCTTC. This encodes CASSMLANNEQFF.